The 17 T cell receptor beta chains below come from one sample, sequenced in a study of blood T cell repertoires in COVID-19. Clones were read by immunoSEQ multiplex PCR, and TCRdb kept only the in-frame ones, dropping some. The sample lists almost 250,000 clones, roughly 86% occurring once. Sequencing was done on a sample of PBMCs or T cells enriched from blood (not recorded which). These receptors all stem from a woman aged 45-60 years who had recovered from COVID-19.

V and J are TRBV11-2 and TRBJ2-7; the D is unclear. Germline V gene data show CDR1 as SGHAT and CDR2 as FQNNGV. The V end lost 1 base, the J end lost 0 bases, and 7 bases lay between the germline ends. This CDR3 contains 14 residues. Here the CDR3 reads CASSLVRSSYEQYF. CDR3 nucleotides: TGTGCCAGCAGCTTAGTCCGCAGCTCCTACGAGCAGTACTTC.

This clone was seen just once. The chain is built from TRBV19 and TRBJ1-2; D is possibly TRBD1 (5 bases). V lost 6 bases to trimming and J lost 3 bases, with 11 bases between them. This CDR3 spans 13 amino acids. CDR1 LNHDA and CDR2 SQIVND come from the germline V gene (reference sequence). As DNA, the CDR3 is TGTGCCAGTAGCATGGGAGGGGACTATGGCTACACCTTC. It translates to CASSMGGDYGYTF. The entire variable domain, with the rest obtained from reference TRBV19 and TRBJ1-2, is as follows: DGGITQSPKYLFRKEGQNVTLSCEQNLNHDAMYWYRQDPGQGLRLIYYSQIVNDFQKGDIAEGYSVSREKKESFPLTVTSAQKNPTAFYLCASSMGGDYGYTFGSGTRLTVV.

This sequence joins TRBV5-5 and TRBJ2-2, with D tentatively TRBD2 (5 bases). V shed 2 bases and J shed 1 base, with 6 bases lying between them. The length of the CDR3 is 14 residues. CDR1 and CDR2 from the germline V gene are SGHKS and YYEKEE (reference sequence). CDR3 loop: CASSFRGNTGELFF. The CDR3 nucleotides read TGTGCCAGCAGCTTCCGGGGGAACACCGGGGAGCTGTTTTTT. Drawing the rest from reference TRBV5-5 and TRBJ2-2, the complete variable domain is DAGVTQSPTHLIKTRGQQVTLRCSPISGHKSVSWYQQVLGQGPQFIFQYYEKEERGRGNFPDRFSARQFPNYSSELNVNALLLGDSALYLCASSFRGNTGELFFGEGSRLTVL.

This chain links TRBV6-5 with TRBJ2-7; 10 bases match TRBD1. J gave up 1 base and V 5 bases, and 2 bases lay outside the gene matches. The CDR3 sequence is 14 residues long. CDR1 and CDR2 from the germline V gene are MNHEY and SVGAGI. The CDR3 here is CASSRTGGSYEQYF. CDR3 DNA sequence: TGTGCCAGCAGTCGGACAGGGGGTTCCTACGAGCAGTACTTC.

Only one count was recorded for this clone. The chain joins TRBV18 to TRBJ1-4; TRBD1 is a possible D gene (5 bases). The CDR3 totals 15 residues. Germline V gene sequence: CDR1 KGHSH, CDR2 LQKENI. V gave up 3 bases and J gave up 4 bases, with 12 bases separating them. CDR3 nucleotide sequence: TGTGCCAGCTCACCCAGGGCAGGCGGTAATGAAAAACTGTTTTTT. Encoded protein: CASSPRAGGNEKLFF.

The chain employs TRBV18 and TRBJ2-2, with no clear D. CDR1 and CDR2 from the germline V gene are KGHSH and LQKENI. This CDR3 region has 15 residues. Trimming left V 4 bases short and J 5 bases short, with 14 bases between. Here the CDR3 DNA reads TGTGCCAGCTCACAAGAGAGTGTTGTTACCGGGGAGCTGTTTTTT. Translated, it gives CASSQESVVTGELFF.

The sample holds one count of this clone. The V and J genes are TRBV3-1 (or the pseudogene TRBV3-2) and TRBJ1-6, with 7 nucleotides matching TRBD1. The CDR3 spans 14 residues. CDR1 and CDR2 (germline): LGHDT, YNNKEL (reference sequence). Trimming removed 4 bases from V and 6 bases from J; junction bases left unmatched: 3. The CDR3 region is CASSRGQANSPLHF. CDR3 nucleotides: TGTGCCAGCAGCCGAGGACAGGCTAATTCACCCCTCCACTTT.

The rearrangement uses TRBV4-1 and TRBJ2-1, with 7 bases lining up with TRBD2. The J segment lost 4 bases and the V segment lost 0 bases, leaving 9 bases of the junction unmatched. The CDR3 consists of 17 residues. CDR1 is MGHRA and CDR2 is YSYEKL in the germline V gene. The CDR3 DNA follows: TGCGCCAGCAGCCAAGATTTGTCTAGCGGCCCATACAATGAGCAGTTCTTC. This translates into CASSQDLSSGPYNEQFF.

The chain has TRBV6-2 or TRBV6-3 and TRBJ1-1; 7 bases are a match to TRBD1. J gave up 6 bases and V 5 bases, and 12 bases lay outside the gene matches. CDR3 length: 15 amino acids. Germline V CDR1 and CDR2: MNHEY, SVGEGT. CDR3 amino acids: CASSHPTGSLAEAFF. Written as DNA, the CDR3 is TGTGCCAGCAGTCATCCGACAGGGAGCTTGGCTGAAGCTTTCTTT.

The V gene is TRBV11-2, the J gene TRBJ1-1; TRBD1 might be the D (5 bases). CDR1 and CDR2 from the germline V gene are SGHAT and FQNNGV. V lost 6 bases and J lost 0, with 11 bases in between. CDR3 length: 14 residues. DNA for the CDR3: TGTGCCAGCAGTTTCCAGGGCATGAACACTGAAGCTTTCTTT. Protein product: CASSFQGMNTEAFF.

The chain is built from TRBV19 and TRBJ1-1; 8 nucleotides align to TRBD1. This CDR3 region has 12 residues. V shed 10 bases and J 4 bases; nucleotides not matched to a gene: 5. Germline CDR1 and CDR2: LNHDA and SQIVND (reference sequence). The CDR3 sequence: CATQGGGTEAFF. CDR3 nucleotide sequence: TGTGCCACACAGGGGGGGGGCACTGAAGCTTTCTTT. Using reference TRBV19 and TRBJ1-1 for the parts outside the CDR3, the full variable domain is DGGITQSPKYLFRKEGQNVTLSCEQNLNHDAMYWYRQDPGQGLRLIYYSQIVNDFQKGDIAEGYSVSREKKESFPLTVTSAQKNPTAFYLCATQGGGTEAFFGQGTRLTVV.

This sequence joins TRBV7-3 and TRBJ1-2; 7 nucleotides align to TRBD1. The CDR3 contains 13 residues. Germline CDR1 SGHTA, CDR2 FQGTGA. Trimming took 2 bases from V and 8 from J; bases not matched to a gene: 5. This CDR3 reads CASSLSDRDGYTF. In nucleotides, the CDR3 is TGTGCCAGCAGCTTATCCGACAGGGACGGCTACACCTTC.

This chain connects TRBV27 to TRBJ1-1; 10 nucleotides match TRBD1. Per germline, CDR1 MNHEY and CDR2 SMNVEV (reference sequence). This CDR3 spans 16 amino acids. Trimming took 5 bases from V and 2 from J; bases not matched to a gene: 8. CDR3: CASSGYRQGANTEAFF. CDR3 DNA: TGTGCCAGCAGTGGCTACCGACAGGGGGCCAACACTGAAGCTTTCTTT.

In this sample, this clone turned up a few times. The chain joins TRBV27 to TRBJ2-1, with a weak D call TRBD2 (5 bases). CDR1 is MNHEY and CDR2 is SMNVEV in the germline V gene (reference sequence). CDR3 length equals 15 residues. V lost 5 bases to trimming and J lost 8 bases, with 19 bases between them. Here the CDR3 reads CASSIREPGGDEQFF. CDR3 sequence (DNA): TGTGCCAGCAGTATCCGGGAACCCGGAGGCGATGAGCAGTTCTTC.

This sequence joins TRBV11-2 and TRBJ2-1; 15 bases are a match to TRBD2. J gave up 8 bases and V 5 bases, and 7 bases lay outside the gene matches. The CDR3 has 16 amino acids. CDR1 is SGHAT and CDR2 is FQNNGV in the germline V gene. DNA for the CDR3: TGTGCCAGCAGCAAGGGACTAGCGGGAGGATGGGATGAGCAGTTCTTC. It specifies CASSKGLAGGWDEQFF.

The chain couples TRBV9 to TRBJ1-6, with 8 bases identical to TRBD1. Germline assignment: CDR1 SGDLS and CDR2 YYNGEE. This CDR3 has 15 amino acids. J gave up 9 bases and V 0 bases, and 5 bases lay outside the gene matches. DNA of the CDR3: TGTGCCAGCAGCGTAGGACAGGGGCCCTCTTCACCCCTCCACTTT. Its protein product is CASSVGQGPSSPLHF.

This chain connects TRBV5-1 to TRBJ2-1; TRBD2 agrees at 7 bases. Germline trimming cut 2 bases from V and 1 base from J; bases unmatched to any gene: 3. Germline V CDR1 and CDR2: SGHRS, YFSETQ. This CDR3 spans 15 amino acids. The CDR3 sequence is CASSLAGTSYNEQFF. CDR3 DNA sequence: TGCGCCAGCAGCTTAGCGGGAACGTCCTACAATGAGCAGTTCTTC.